The entry below describes one TCR beta chain. Its target is not known. The sample comes from a study of CXCR3-negative and CXCR3-positive naive CD8 T cells. Notes on the study in general: After cryopreservation, CXCR3 expression dropped partially; most assays used fresh PBMCs. Relative to CXCR3-negative naive cells, CXCR3-positive naive cells had more hydrophobic TRB CDR3s. Memory CD8+ cells showed much lower diversity, while both naive subsets displayed comparably high diversity.

Subsets of CD8+ T cells were each sorted in triplicate at 300,000 cells apiece. Identification of naive CD8+ T cells rested on CD45RO-CCR7+CD27+CD95- status. The CDR3 length is 15 residues. Germline-derived CDR1 and CDR2 are MNHEY and SVGAGI. UMI-labeled 5' RACE TRB cDNA libraries were prepared from the cells. TCRdb re-called the 5' RACE reads; every CDR3 protein appears as one record, without DNA. The sample includes 75,000 to 90,000 distinct CDR3 sequences. Sequencing was done on a sample of naive CXCR3+ CD8+ T cells from blood. Subset given: CD45RO-CCR7+CD27+CD95- naive CD8+ T cells expressing CXCR3 (TNR3+). The receptor was isolated from a human donor in good health. Some clones in this sample may be carry-over from other donors' samples. The chain uses TRBV6-5 and TRBJ2-3. The CDR3 reads CASSYSTTNADTQYF.